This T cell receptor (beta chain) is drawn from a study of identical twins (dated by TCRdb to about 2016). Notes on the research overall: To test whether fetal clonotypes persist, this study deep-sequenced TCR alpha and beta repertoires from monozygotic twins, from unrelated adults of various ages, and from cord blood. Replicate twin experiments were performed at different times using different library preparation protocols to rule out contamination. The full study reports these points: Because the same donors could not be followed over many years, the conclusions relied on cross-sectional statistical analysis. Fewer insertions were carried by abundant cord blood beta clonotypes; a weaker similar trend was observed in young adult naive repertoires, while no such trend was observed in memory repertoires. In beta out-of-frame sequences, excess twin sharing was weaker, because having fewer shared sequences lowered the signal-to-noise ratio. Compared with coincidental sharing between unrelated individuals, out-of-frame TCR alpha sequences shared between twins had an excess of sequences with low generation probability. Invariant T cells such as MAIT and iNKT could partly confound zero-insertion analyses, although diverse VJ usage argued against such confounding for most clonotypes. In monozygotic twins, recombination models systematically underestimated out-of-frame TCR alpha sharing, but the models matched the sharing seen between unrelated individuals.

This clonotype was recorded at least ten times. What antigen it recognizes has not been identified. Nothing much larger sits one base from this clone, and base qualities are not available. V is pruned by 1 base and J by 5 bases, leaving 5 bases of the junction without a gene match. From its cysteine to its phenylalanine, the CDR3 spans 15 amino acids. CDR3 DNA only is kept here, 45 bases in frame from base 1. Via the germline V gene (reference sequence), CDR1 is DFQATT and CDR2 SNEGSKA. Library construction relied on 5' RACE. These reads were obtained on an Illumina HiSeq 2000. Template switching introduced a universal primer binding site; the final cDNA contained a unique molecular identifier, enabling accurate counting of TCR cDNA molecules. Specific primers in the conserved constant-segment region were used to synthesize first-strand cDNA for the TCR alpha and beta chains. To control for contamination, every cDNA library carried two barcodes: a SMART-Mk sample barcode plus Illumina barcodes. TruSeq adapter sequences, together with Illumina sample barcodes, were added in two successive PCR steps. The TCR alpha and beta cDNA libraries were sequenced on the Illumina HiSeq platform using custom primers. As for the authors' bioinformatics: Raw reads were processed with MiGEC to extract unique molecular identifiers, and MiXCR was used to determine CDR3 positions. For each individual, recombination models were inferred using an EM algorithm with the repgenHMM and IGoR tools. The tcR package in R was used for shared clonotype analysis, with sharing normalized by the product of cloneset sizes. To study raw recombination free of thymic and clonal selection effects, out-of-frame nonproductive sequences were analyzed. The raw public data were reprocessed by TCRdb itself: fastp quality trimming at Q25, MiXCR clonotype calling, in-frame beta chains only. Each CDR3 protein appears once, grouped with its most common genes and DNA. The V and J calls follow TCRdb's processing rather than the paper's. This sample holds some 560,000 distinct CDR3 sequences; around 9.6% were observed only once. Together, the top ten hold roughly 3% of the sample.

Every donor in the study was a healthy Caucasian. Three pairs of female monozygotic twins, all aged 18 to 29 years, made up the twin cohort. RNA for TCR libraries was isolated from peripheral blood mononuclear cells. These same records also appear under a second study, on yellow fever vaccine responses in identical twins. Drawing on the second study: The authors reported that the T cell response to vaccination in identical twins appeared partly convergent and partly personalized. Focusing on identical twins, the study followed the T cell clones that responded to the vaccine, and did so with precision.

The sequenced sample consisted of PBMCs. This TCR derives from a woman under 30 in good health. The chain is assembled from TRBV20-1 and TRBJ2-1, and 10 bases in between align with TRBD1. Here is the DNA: TGCAGTGCTAGAGCCCCGGGACAGGGGCACAATGAGCAGTTCTTC. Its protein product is CSARAPGQGHNEQFF.